This T cell receptor (beta chain) was recovered during a study of CD8 T cells in ankylosing spondylitis. Study results and limitations: Blood from ankylosing spondylitis patients appeared to carry a characteristic roughly eight-variant TCR beta motif.

In TCRdb, the 5' RACE reads were re-called with MiXCR into one record per CDR3 protein. This sample has some 140,000 distinct CDR3 sequences, with about an eighth found just once. The CDR3 runs 16 residues. V was trimmed by 0 bases and J by 3 bases, leaving 13 bases between them. In germline, CDR1 is LGHNT, CDR2 FRNRAP. Only a few counts were recorded for this clonotype. What it recognizes is unknown. What was sequenced was blood, either unsorted or a sorted T cell fraction (not recorded which). J is TRBJ2-3 and V is TRBV12-5; the D gene is possibly TRBD2 (7 bases). The origin of this receptor is a female donor with ankylosing spondylitis or in good health (not recorded which). The CDR3 here is CASGLVLGGATDTQYF. The CDR3 DNA reads as TGTGCTAGTGGTTTGGTACTTGGGGGGGCAACAGATACGCAGTATTTT.